This paragraph covers one T cell receptor beta chain sequence. Its specificity is unknown. Mismatch with germline at one junction end may stem from a read error. The source of the sample is a study of lymphopenia after photon versus proton radiotherapy. The data were produced by immunoSEQ multiplex PCR, yet TCRdb's version contains in-frame clones alone and is incomplete. The table shows over 40,000 clones, with 92% occurring only once. Study findings and constraints: In patients who died, overall survival fell as post-nadir TCR diversity dropped more. Oligoclonal CD8+ Temra expansion after nadir drove photon patients' diversity drop. Relative stability marked proton patients; photon patients lost diversity and naive cells.

This specimen was peripheral blood, taken from a patient treated with photon-based radiotherapy. The TCR was taken from a woman between 40 and 55 years old with cholangiocarcinoma.

The CDR3 DNA is TGTGCCAGCAGTTTACAGGGTGCAGAGACCCGGTACTTC. This sequence encodes CASSLQGAETRYF. The chain is built from TRBV27 and TRBJ2-5; possibly TRBD1 for D (5 bases). Per germline, CDR1 MNHEY and CDR2 SMNVEV (reference sequence). The CDR3 consists of 13 residues.